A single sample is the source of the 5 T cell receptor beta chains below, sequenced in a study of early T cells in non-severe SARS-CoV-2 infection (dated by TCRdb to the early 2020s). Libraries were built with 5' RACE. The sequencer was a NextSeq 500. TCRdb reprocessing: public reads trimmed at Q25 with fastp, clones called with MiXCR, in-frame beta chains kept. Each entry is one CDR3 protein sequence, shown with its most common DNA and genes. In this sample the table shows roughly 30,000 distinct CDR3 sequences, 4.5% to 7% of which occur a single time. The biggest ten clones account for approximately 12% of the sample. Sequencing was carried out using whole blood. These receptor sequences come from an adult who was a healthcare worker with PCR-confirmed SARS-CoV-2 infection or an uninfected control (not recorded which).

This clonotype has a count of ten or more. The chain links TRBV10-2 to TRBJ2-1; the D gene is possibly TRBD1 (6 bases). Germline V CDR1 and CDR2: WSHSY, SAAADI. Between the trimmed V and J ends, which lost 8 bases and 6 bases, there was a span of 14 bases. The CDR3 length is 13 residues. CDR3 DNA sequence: TGCGCCAGCTTAGACAGGATGCTCAATGAGCAGTTCTTC. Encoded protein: CASLDRMLNEQFF.

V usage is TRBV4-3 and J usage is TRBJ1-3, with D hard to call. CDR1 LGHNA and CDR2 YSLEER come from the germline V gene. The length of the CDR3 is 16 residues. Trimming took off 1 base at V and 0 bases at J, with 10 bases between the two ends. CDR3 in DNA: TGCGCCAGCAGCCAAGTTTCTGGGAACTCTGGAAACACCATATATTTT. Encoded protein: CASSQVSGNSGNTIYF.

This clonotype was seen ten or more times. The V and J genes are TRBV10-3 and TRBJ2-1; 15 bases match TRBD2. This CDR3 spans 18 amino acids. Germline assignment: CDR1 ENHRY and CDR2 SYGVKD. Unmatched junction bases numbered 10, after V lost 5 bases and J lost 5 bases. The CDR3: CAISLGLAGGSLNNEQFF. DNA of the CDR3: TGTGCCATCAGTTTGGGACTAGCGGGGGGAAGCCTAAACAATGAGCAGTTCTTC.

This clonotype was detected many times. CDR3: CASSLTPLAGVAKNIQYF. In nucleotides, the CDR3 is TGTGCCAGCAGCTTAACCCCTCTGGCGGGGGTAGCCAAAAACATTCAGTACTTC. V is TRBV7-6 and J is TRBJ2-4; 7 positions match TRBD2. The junction had 10 bases not matched to a gene; V was cut back by 2 bases and J by 0 bases. The germline V gene encodes CDR1 SGHVS and CDR2 FNYEAQ. This CDR3 region has 18 residues.

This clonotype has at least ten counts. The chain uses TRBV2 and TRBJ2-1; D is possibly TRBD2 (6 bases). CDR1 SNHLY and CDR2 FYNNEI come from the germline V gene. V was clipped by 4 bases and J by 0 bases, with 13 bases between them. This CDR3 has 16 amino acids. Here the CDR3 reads CASSVGRGGSYNEQFF. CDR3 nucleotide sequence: TGTGCCAGCAGTGTCGGGCGGGGTGGCTCCTACAATGAGCAGTTCTTC.